The next 14 T cell receptor beta chains were all read from a single sample in a study of T cells after yellow fever vaccination. MiXCR, run by TCRdb on the 5' RACE reads, gives a single entry per CDR3 protein. Of 150,000 to 200,000 distinct CDR3 sequences listed, 6% to 7.5% are singletons. The sample was CD4+ T cells sorted from PBMCs, taken around 5 days after the first yellow fever vaccination. All receptors derive from a man in his late teens or twenties who received the YFV17D yellow fever vaccine.

This clonotype was detected many times. One junction end disagrees with the germline gene, perhaps due to a read error. The chain employs TRBV7-7 and TRBJ2-1; D may be TRBD2 (5 bases). CDR1 and CDR2 from the germline V gene are SSHAT and FNYEAQ (reference sequence). This CDR3 region has 18 residues. The CDR3 coding sequence is TGTGCTAGCAGCTTAGCGTTGGAGCGGCTGCGCTCCTACAATGAGCAGTTCTTC. Protein sequence: CASSLALERLRSYNEQFF. The full variable domain, its missing parts supplied by reference TRBV7-7 and TRBJ2-1, is GAGVSQSPRYKVTKRGQDVTLRCDPISSHATLYWYQQALGQGPEFLTYFNYEAQPDKSGLPSDRFSAERPEGSISTLTIQRTEQRDSAMYRCASSLALERLRSYNEQFFGPGTRLTVL.

This clonotype appeared many times. The chain links TRBV12-3 or TRBV12-4 to TRBJ1-5; D gene ambiguous. Trimming stripped 3 bases from V and 7 bases from J, with 10 bases between. The CDR3 has 13 amino acids. The CDR3: CASSFVQIQPQHF. As DNA, the CDR3 is TGTGCCAGCAGTTTCGTACAGATCCAGCCCCAGCATTTT.

The chain joins TRBV6-2 or TRBV6-3 to TRBJ1-1, with D possibly matching TRBD1 (6 bases). The germline V gene has CDR1 MNHEY and CDR2 SVGEGT. V lost 5 bases and J 4 bases, leaving 14 bases between the germline ends. CDR3 length: 14 amino acids. CDR3: CASSIQGGATEAFF. The CDR3 DNA sequence: TGTGCCAGCAGTATACAGGGAGGGGCCACTGAAGCTTTCTTT.

This chain uses TRBV5-1 with TRBJ2-3; the D gene could be TRBD1 or TRBD2 (6 bases each). CDR3 length: 15 amino acids. V was clipped by 2 bases and J by 2 bases, with 12 bases between them. Germline V gene lookup returns CDR1 SGHRS and CDR2 YFSETQ. The CDR3 DNA reads TGCGCCAGCAGCTTATCTCGGGGGCCCACAGATACGCAGTATTTT. It encodes CASSLSRGPTDTQYF.

In its sample, this clonotype was seen many times. The CDR3 loop is CAIRSSGNTEAFF. CDR3 nucleotide sequence: TGTGCCATCAGGTCCTCAGGGAACACTGAAGCTTTCTTT. J is TRBJ1-1 and V is TRBV10-3; no reliable D call. CDR1 and CDR2 from the germline V gene are ENHRY and SYGVKD. Trimming removed 6 bases at V and 1 base at J, with 9 bases between. This CDR3 region has 13 residues.

At least ten counts were recorded for this clonotype. V gene TRBV20-1 combines with J gene TRBJ2-1, with TRBD1 matching 10 bases. V lost 7 bases to trimming and J lost 3 bases; unmatched junction nucleotides: 21. The CDR3 contains 19 residues. Germline-derived CDR1 and CDR2 are DFQATT and SNEGSKA (reference sequence). In DNA, the CDR3 is TGCAGTGGACAGGGGGCGCAAGGTAGCGGAGGGGGGAACTACAATGAGCAGTTCTTC. Translating gives CSGQGAQGSGGGNYNEQFF.

This clonotype was counted only a few times. The chain employs TRBV29-1 and TRBJ2-1, with TRBD1 identical over 11 bases. V was pared by 6 bases and J by 2 bases, with 3 bases of the junction left unmatched. The CDR3 is 14 amino acids. Germline CDR1 is SQVTM and CDR2 is ANQGSEA. CDR3 DNA: TGCAGCGTGCCGGGACAGGGGGCCTACAATGAGCAGTTCTTC. It codes for CSVPGQGAYNEQFF.

The table lists this clonotype with many counts. This sequence joins TRBV18 and TRBJ2-1; D is undetermined. The V gene's germline CDR1 is KGHSH and CDR2 LQKENI. CDR3 size: 14 residues. V lost 2 bases and J lost 2, with 7 bases in between. CDR3 sequence: CASSPVNTYNEQFF. As DNA, the CDR3 is TGTGCCAGCTCACCAGTGAATACCTACAATGAGCAGTTCTTC.

The rearrangement uses TRBV7-9 and TRBJ1-5, with a weak D call TRBD1 (5 bases). The V end lost 6 bases, the J end lost 2 bases, and 14 bases lay between the germline ends. The CDR3 loop spans 15 amino acids. CDR1 is SEHNR and CDR2 is FQNEAQ in the germline V gene (reference sequence). CDR3 amino acids: CASRPGTAGNQPQHF. CDR3 in DNA: TGTGCCAGCAGACCCGGGACGGCTGGCAATCAGCCCCAGCATTTT.

This clonotype was detected ten times or more. V and J are TRBV5-1 and TRBJ1-1; 9 nucleotides align to TRBD1. This CDR3 contains 14 residues. Looked up from germline, CDR1 is SGHRS and CDR2 is YFSETQ. Germline trimming cut 4 bases from V and 4 bases from J; bases unmatched to any gene: 5. CDR3 sequence: CASSITGGGTEAFF. DNA for the CDR3: TGCGCCAGCAGCATAACAGGGGGCGGCACTGAAGCTTTCTTT. Variable domain in full (rest from reference TRBV5-1 and TRBJ1-1): KAGVTQTPRYLIKTRGQQVTLSCSPISGHRSVSWYQQTPGQGLQFLFEYFSETQRNKGNFPGRFSGRQFSNSRSEMNVSTLELGDSALYLCASSITGGGTEAFFGQGTRLTVV.

To note about this clonotype: This may arise from a read error, as a much more abundant clone is one base away. The chain joins TRBV19 to TRBJ2-7; D is perhaps TRBD2 (6 bases). The V gene's germline CDR1 is LNHDA and CDR2 SQIVND (reference sequence). V was trimmed by 3 bases and J by 6 bases, leaving 12 bases between them. This CDR3 region has 13 residues. CDR3 protein: CASSIRLVGEQYF. In nucleotides, the CDR3 is TGTGCCAGTAGTATCAGACTAGTCGGCGAGCAGTACTTC.

This clonotype came up many times. The chain is built from TRBV5-4 and TRBJ2-3; 8 bases agree with TRBD1. CDR3 length: 14 residues. CDR1 SGHNT and CDR2 YYREEE come from the germline V gene (reference sequence). The V segment lost 9 bases and the J segment 2 bases; nucleotides outside the gene matches: 8. The CDR3 bases are TGTGCCACCTGGGGGGACAGGTACACAGATACGCAGTATTTT. It yields the protein CATWGDRYTDTQYF.

This clonotype was seen many times. The chain uses TRBV5-1 and TRBJ2-3; 13 bases are a match to TRBD2. The length of the CDR3 is 15 residues. The germline V gene encodes CDR1 SGHRS and CDR2 YFSETQ. Unmatched junction bases numbered 6, after V lost 5 bases and J lost 6 bases. Written as DNA, the CDR3 is TGCGCCAGCAGGAAACGGACTAGCGGGGGTGATACGCAGTATTTT. Amino acids: CASRKRTSGGDTQYF. Complete variable domain (other parts from reference TRBV5-1 and TRBJ2-3): KAGVTQTPRYLIKTRGQQVTLSCSPISGHRSVSWYQQTPGQGLQFLFEYFSETQRNKGNFPGRFSGRQFSNSRSEMNVSTLELGDSALYLCASRKRTSGGDTQYFGPGTRLTVL.

This clonotype was observed a few times. V is TRBV20-1 and J is TRBJ1-5; the D is unclear. The CDR3 loop spans 12 amino acids. The germline V and J ends were trimmed by 8 bases and 3 bases, with 11 bases remaining between them. Germline CDR1 is DFQATT and CDR2 is SNEGSKA (reference sequence). CDR3 protein: CSSRSPNQPQHF. Written as DNA, the CDR3 is TGCAGTTCGCGCAGTCCCAATCAGCCCCAGCATTTT.